The present T cell receptor beta chain was sequenced within a study of cytomegalovirus exposure and HLA in healthy donors. This clone appeared once. Antigen: not known. PCR amplification relied on 60 Vbeta primers (plus 13 Jbeta primers). Sequencing was performed with immunoSEQ multiplex PCR; in TCRdb, only in-frame clones are kept and a portion is missing. Among under 200,000 clones listed, about 76% were seen once. This CDR3 comprises 14 residues. Germline values: CDR1 MNHEY, CDR2 SVGAGI. Study-level findings and limits: Across HLA loci, a later analysis found differing TCR association rates, with DRB1 most and HLA-C fewest. The only immune exposure information that was available was CMV serostatus.

This TCR came from a woman aged 40 to 50 in good health and CMV-seropositive. This chain joins TRBV6-5 and TRBJ2-5; 8 bases line up with TRBD1. The DNA end is more similar to TRBJ2-7, so the J call may be wrong. The sample comprised PBMCs. CDR3 bases: TGTGCCAGCAGTTACTCGGACAGGGTGGACGAGCAGTACTTC. It translates to CASSYSDRVDEQYF.